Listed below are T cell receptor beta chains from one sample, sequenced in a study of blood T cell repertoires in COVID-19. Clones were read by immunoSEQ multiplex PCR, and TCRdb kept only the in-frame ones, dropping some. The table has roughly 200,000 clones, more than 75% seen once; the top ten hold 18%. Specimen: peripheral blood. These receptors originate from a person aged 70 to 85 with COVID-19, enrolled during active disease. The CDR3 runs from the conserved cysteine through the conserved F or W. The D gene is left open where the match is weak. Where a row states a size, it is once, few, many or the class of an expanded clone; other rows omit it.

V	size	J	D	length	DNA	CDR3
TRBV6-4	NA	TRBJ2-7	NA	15	TGTGCCAGCAGTGACTCACGGAGGGCTCCCTACGAGCAGTACTTC	CASSDSRRAPYEQYF
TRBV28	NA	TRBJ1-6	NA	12	TGTGCCAGCAGCCCCCCAGGCTCCCCCCTCCACTTT	CASSPPGSPLHF
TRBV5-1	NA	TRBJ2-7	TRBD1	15	TGCGCCAGCAGCTACCAGACAGGGAGCTCCTACGAGCAGTACTTC	CASSYQTGSSYEQYF
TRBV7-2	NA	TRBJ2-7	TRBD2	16	TGTGCCAGCAGCTTAGGGCATAGCGGGAGGGCCTACGAGCAGTACTTC	CASSLGHSGRAYEQYF
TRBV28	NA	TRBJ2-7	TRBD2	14	TGTGCCAGCAAGTCAGCGGGGAGCTCCTACGAGCAGTACTTC	CASKSAGSSYEQYF
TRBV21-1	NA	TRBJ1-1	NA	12	TGTGCCAGCAGCAAAGTTCCCTGTGAAGCTTTCTTT	CASSKVPCEAFF
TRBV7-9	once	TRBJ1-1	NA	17	TGTGCCAGCAGAGGCGACCTTACCCGTGACAGGTACACTGAAGCTTTCTTT	CASRGDLTRDRYTEAFF
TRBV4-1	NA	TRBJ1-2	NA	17	TGCGCCAGCAGCCACGCTCCGGGAAGACGGGTTATGTGGGGCTACACCTTC	CASSHAPGRRVMWGYTF
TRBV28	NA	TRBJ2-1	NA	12	TGTGCCAGCAGTGGGGTAGGGGATGAGCAGTTCTTC	CASSGVGDEQFF
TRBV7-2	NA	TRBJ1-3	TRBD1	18	TGTGCCAGCAGCTCCAAAGGGACAGGGGGCGCGTTGGGAAACACCATATATTTT	CASSSKGTGGALGNTIYF
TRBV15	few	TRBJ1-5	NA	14	TGTGCCGCCGGGTGGGGCAATGGCAATCAGCCCCAGCATTTT	CAAGWGNGNQPQHF
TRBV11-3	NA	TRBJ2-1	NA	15	TGTGCCAGCAGCTTAGTGCCGGGGTCCTACAATGAGCAGTTCTTC	CASSLVPGSYNEQFF
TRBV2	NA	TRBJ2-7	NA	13	TGTGCCAGCATGTGGGCAGGGTCGTACGAGCAGTACTTC	CASMWAGSYEQYF
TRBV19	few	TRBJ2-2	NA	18	TGTGCCAGTAGCTCAACTCCATGGCCAGGGGCCCGCACCGGGGAGCTGTTTTTT	CASSSTPWPGARTGELFF
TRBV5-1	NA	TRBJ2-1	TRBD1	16	TGCGCCAGCAGCCCCAGACCCGGGACAGGGGACAATGAGCAGTTCTTC	CASSPRPGTGDNEQFF
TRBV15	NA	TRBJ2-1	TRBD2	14	TGTGCCACCAGGCCAGCGGGAACTTACAATGAGCAGTTCTTC	CATRPAGTYNEQFF
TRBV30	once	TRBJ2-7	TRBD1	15	TGTGCCTGGCGCGCCGCGACAGGGGTCGGGCACGAGCAGTACTTC	CAWRAATGVGHEQYF
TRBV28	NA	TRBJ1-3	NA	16	TGTGCCAGCAGCCCGGCACAGGGATACTCTGGAAACACCATATATTTT	CASSPAQGYSGNTIYF
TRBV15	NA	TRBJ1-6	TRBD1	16	TGTGCCACCAGCAGGACCCGGGACAGGGCGCAGTCACCCCTCCACTTT	CATSRTRDRAQSPLHF
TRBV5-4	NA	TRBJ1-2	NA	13	TGTGCCAGCTACCCTGTCGGGGGATATGGCTACACCTTC	CASYPVGGYGYTF
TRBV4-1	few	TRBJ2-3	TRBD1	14	TGCGCCAGCAGCCGGACAGGGGATATAGATACGCAGTATTTT	CASSRTGDIDTQYF
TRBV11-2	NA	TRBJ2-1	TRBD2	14	TGTGCCAGCAGCTCAGCGGGATTCTACAATGAGCAGTTCTTC	CASSSAGFYNEQFF
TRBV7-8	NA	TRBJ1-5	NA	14	TGTGCCAGCAGCTTAGGGACAGCGGATCAGCCCCAGCATTTT	CASSLGTADQPQHF
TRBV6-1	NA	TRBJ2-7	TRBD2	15	TGTGCCAGCAGTGAAAGGTCCGCGGGAGGGTACGAGCAGTACTTC	CASSERSAGGYEQYF
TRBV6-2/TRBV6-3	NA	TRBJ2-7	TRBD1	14	TGTGCCAGCAGCGGCCGGACAGGGGGCTACGAGCAGTACTTC	CASSGRTGGYEQYF
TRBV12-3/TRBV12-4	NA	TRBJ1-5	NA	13	TGTGCCAGCAGTTTGACAGGCTTGCGGCCCCAGCATTTT	CASSLTGLRPQHF
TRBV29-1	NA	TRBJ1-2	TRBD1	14	TGCAGCGTTGAAGATTGGGGACAGCCTTATGGCTACACCTTC	CSVEDWGQPYGYTF
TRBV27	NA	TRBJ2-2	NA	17	TGTGCCAGCAGTCCACCACAACATAGCGGAGCCACCGGGGAGCTGTTTTTT	CASSPPQHSGATGELFF
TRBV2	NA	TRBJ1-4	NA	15	TGTGCCAGCAGGAGAAGTCAGGGTCTTTATGAAAAACTGTTTTTT	CASRRSQGLYEKLFF
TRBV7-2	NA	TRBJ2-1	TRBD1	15	TGTGCCAGCAGCTTAGGGGACAGTTTCTACAATGAGCAGTTCTTC	CASSLGDSFYNEQFF
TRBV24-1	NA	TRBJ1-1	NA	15	TGTGCCACCAGTGAGTCCGGACAGAAGAACACTGAAGCTTTCTTT	CATSESGQKNTEAFF
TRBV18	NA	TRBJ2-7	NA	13	TGTGCCAGCTCACCACCGGACAGCTACGAGCAGTACTTC	CASSPPDSYEQYF
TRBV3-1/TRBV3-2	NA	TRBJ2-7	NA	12	TGTGCCAGCAGCCCCCCGGGACTTAGTTTGTACTTC	CASSPPGLSLYF
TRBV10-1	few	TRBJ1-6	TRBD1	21	TGCGCCAGCAGTGAACAATTAAAAATGCGGTTTTCTGAGGACAGGGGCTCACCCCTCCACTTT	CASSEQLKMRFSEDRGSPLHF
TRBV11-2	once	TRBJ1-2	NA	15	TGTGCCAGCAGCTTTACGGGGGGGCGCCCTATGGGCTACACCTTC	CASSFTGGRPMGYTF
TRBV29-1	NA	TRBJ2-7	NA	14	TGCAGCGTTGTGTCAGGGGTCAGCTCCTACGAGCAGTACTTC	CSVVSGVSSYEQYF
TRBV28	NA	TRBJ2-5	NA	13	TGTGCCAGCGGAAATGGGGCGTGGGAGACCCAGTACTTC	CASGNGAWETQYF
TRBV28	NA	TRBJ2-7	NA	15	TGTGCCACCCAGACCAGAAGGGACTCACCCTACGAGCAGTACTTC	CATQTRRDSPYEQYF
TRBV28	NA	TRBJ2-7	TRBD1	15	TGTGCCAGCAGTAGAGCAGACAGGGGGGCCTACGAGCAGTACTTC	CASSRADRGAYEQYF
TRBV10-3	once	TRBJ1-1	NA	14	TGTGCCATCAGTGAGCGGGGGAGAAACACTGAAGCTTTCTTT	CAISERGRNTEAFF
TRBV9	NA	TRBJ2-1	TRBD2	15	TGTGCCAGCAGCGTAGTAAGCGGGAGAGCCAATGAGCAGTTCTTC	CASSVVSGRANEQFF
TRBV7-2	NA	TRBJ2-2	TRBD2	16	TGTGCCAGCAGCTTACTAGCGGGGACGAACACCGGGGAGCTGTTTTTT	CASSLLAGTNTGELFF
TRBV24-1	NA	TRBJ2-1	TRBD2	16	TGTGCCACCAGTGATCAGACTAGCGGGAGAATAGGCGAGCAGTTCTTC	CATSDQTSGRIGEQFF
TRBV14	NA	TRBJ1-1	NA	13	TGTGCCAGCAGTCGCCGACAGAACACTGAAGCTTTCTTT	CASSRRQNTEAFF
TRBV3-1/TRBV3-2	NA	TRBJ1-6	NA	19	TGTGCCAGCAGCCAAGGTCGGGGTTGGGGGGGCGTTTCGAATTCACCCCTCCACTTT	CASSQGRGWGGVSNSPLHF
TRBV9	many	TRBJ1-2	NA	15	TGTGCCAGCAGCGTAGATGGGGCAGCTAACTATGGCTACACCTTC	CASSVDGAANYGYTF
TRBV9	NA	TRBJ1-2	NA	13	TGTGCCAGCAGCCCAGGGGAGAGTTATGGCTACACCTTC	CASSPGESYGYTF
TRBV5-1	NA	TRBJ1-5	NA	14	TGCGCCAGCAGCTTGCAGGGGACGGATCAGCCCCAGCATTTT	CASSLQGTDQPQHF
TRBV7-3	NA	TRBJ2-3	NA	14	TGTGCCAGCAGCGCCCGGACTAGCACAGATACGCAGTATTTT	CASSARTSTDTQYF